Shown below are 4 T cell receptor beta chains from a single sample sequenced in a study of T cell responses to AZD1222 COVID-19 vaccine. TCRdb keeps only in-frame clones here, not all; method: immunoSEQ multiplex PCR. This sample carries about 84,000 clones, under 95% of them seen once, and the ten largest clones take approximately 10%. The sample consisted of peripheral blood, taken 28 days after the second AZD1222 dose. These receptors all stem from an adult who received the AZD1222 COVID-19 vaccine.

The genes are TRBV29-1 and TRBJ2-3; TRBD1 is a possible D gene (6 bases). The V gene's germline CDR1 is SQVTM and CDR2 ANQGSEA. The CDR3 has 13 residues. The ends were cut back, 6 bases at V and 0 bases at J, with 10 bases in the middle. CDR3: CSVSRGSTDTQYF. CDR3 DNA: TGCAGCGTCTCCAGGGGAAGCACAGATACGCAGTATTTT.

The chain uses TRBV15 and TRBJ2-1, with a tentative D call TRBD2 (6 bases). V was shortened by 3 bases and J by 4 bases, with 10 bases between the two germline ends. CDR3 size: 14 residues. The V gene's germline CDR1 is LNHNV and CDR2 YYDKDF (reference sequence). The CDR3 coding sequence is TGTGCCACCAGCAGGGGTGGGGGGTACAATGAGCAGTTCTTC. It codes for CATSRGGGYNEQFF.

CDR3 protein: CASSRDRATEAFF. Here the CDR3 DNA reads TGTGCCAGCAGCCGCGACAGGGCTACTGAAGCTTTCTTT. The chain has TRBV11-2 and TRBJ1-1, with 7 bases aligning to TRBD1. Unmatched junction bases numbered 5, after V lost 5 bases and J lost 5 bases. This CDR3 is built from 13 residues. The V gene's germline CDR1 is SGHAT and CDR2 FQNNGV. The full variable domain, rest sourced from reference TRBV11-2 and TRBJ1-1, is EAGVAQSPRYKIIEKRQSVAFWCNPISGHATLYWYQQILGQGPKLLIQFQNNGVVDDSQLPKDRFSAERLKGVDSTLKIQPAKLEDSAVYLCASSRDRATEAFFGQGTRLTVV.

This CDR3 reads CASRDQETQYF. CDR3 coding DNA: TGCGCCAGCAGAGACCAAGAGACCCAGTACTTC. This chain joins TRBV5-1 and TRBJ2-5; D is ambiguous. Germline values: CDR1 SGHRS, CDR2 YFSETQ. Trimming left V 5 bases short and J 0 bases short, with 2 bases between. The CDR3 is 11 amino acids.